The rows below give T cell receptor beta chains drawn from one sample of a study of cytomegalovirus exposure and HLA in healthy donors. TCRdb's table, derived via immunoSEQ multiplex PCR, lists solely in-frame clones and lacks some. The table includes a few hundred thousand clones, roughly 86% detected once. What was sequenced was PBMCs. These receptor sequences come from a man aged 25 to 40 in good health and CMV-seronegative. Both conserved end residues are part of each CDR3. The D gene is left open where the match is weak. Expanded clones get a size class; other rows say once, few or many, or leave the size out.

CDR3 DNA | CDR3 protein | J gene | V gene | D gene | clone size
TGCGCCAGCAGCTCTAACTTTGGTAATTCACCCCTCCACTTT | CASSSNFGNSPLHF | TRBJ1-6 | TRBV5-1 | - | -
TGTGCCAGCAGCTACGTAGCGGGGGGAAGCTACGAGCAGTACTTC | CASSYVAGGSYEQYF | TRBJ2-7 | TRBV5-4 | TRBD2 | -
TGTGCCAGCAGCGAGGGACTGACAACAACTAATGAAAAACTGTTTTTT | CASSEGLTTTNEKLFF | TRBJ1-4 | TRBV5-6 | - | -
TGTGCCTGGAGTGGCGGGACAGGGGCCCCCTCCTACGAGCAGTACTTC | CAWSGGTGAPSYEQYF | TRBJ2-7 | TRBV30 | TRBD1 | few
TGTGCCAGCTCACTATGGACAGGGGGAGACTACGGCAATCAGCCCCAGCATTTT | CASSLWTGGDYGNQPQHF | TRBJ1-5 | TRBV18 | TRBD1 | few
TGTGCCTGGAGTTCTGCAGGGGGCACTGAAGCTTTCTTT | CAWSSAGGTEAFF | TRBJ1-1 | TRBV30 | TRBD1 | -
TGCGCCAGCAGCTTGGGTCTAGCCAAAAACATTCAGTACTTC | CASSLGLAKNIQYF | TRBJ2-4 | TRBV5-1 | - | -
TGTGCCAGCAGCCGCGGGGGGAATGGTGAAAAACTGTTTTTT | CASSRGGNGEKLFF | TRBJ1-4 | TRBV7-9 | - | once
TGTGCCAGCAGCGGCGGAGCTAGACAGGGGAGGGGCAATGAGCAGTTCTTC | CASSGGARQGRGNEQFF | TRBJ2-1 | TRBV5-4 | - | -
TGTGCCATCAGTGAGACTATAGTGCAGTACTTC | CAISETIVQYF | TRBJ2-7 | TRBV10-3 | - | few
TGTGCCTGGAGTGTAGGCAGGGCTTTGAATGAGCAGTTCTTC | CAWSVGRALNEQFF | TRBJ2-1 | TRBV30 | - | once
TGTGCCAGCAGCGGCGGACAGGGGGGAATGGAAAAACTGTTTTTT | CASSGGQGGMEKLFF | TRBJ1-4 | TRBV9 | TRBD1 | -
TGTGCCAGCAGCTTTGGCCCTGGGGCCAACGTCCTGACTTTC | CASSFGPGANVLTF | TRBJ2-6 | TRBV11-2 | - | -
TGTGCCAGCAGCTTGGACATCGGCCAACAAGAGACCCAGTACTTC | CASSLDIGQQETQYF | TRBJ2-5 | TRBV7-6 | - | -
TGTGCCATCAGTGAGGAGTTAAGGAACACTGAAGCTTTCTTT | CAISEELRNTEAFF | TRBJ1-1 | TRBV10-3 | - | -
TGTGCCAGCAGTAGGACTAGCGGGGGGCCAGATACGCAGTATTTT | CASSRTSGGPDTQYF | TRBJ2-3 | TRBV6-6 | TRBD2 | once
TGCAGCGTAGACCGGACCCAACGGGGTACAGATACGCAGTATTTT | CSVDRTQRGTDTQYF | TRBJ2-3 | TRBV29-1 | - | -